The sample holds many counts of the clone carrying this TCR beta chain. This specimen comes from a study of blood T cell repertoires in COVID-19. Methods used by the authors: Reference gene primer amplification gave estimated nucleated cell counts. Here immunoSEQ multiplex PCR was the method, and the copy in TCRdb shows in-frame clones only, minus some. V, J and clone size reflect that table, while D and trimming were determined from the DNA. Of nearly 45,000 clones in the sample, 82% are singletons; the top ten hold over 13%. The specimen was peripheral blood. This TCR was recovered from a human donor in a cohort sampled during active COVID-19.

The CDR3 is CASSSRTGLNTEAFF. In DNA, the CDR3 is TGTGCCAGCTCATCTCGGACAGGGCTAAACACTGAAGCTTTCTTT. The chain carries TRBV18 and TRBJ1-1; the match to TRBD1 covers 8 bases. This CDR3 comprises 15 residues. Unmatched junction bases numbered 7, after V lost 5 bases and J lost 2 bases. Per the germline V gene, CDR1 is KGHSH and CDR2 is LQKENI.